This passage covers 15 T cell receptor beta chains from one sample sequenced in a study of blood T cells in healthy people across ages. Sample-barcoded 5' priming and a J-beta primer mix drove a second PCR of roughly 6 to 12 cycles. Using its own MiXCR run on the 5' RACE reads, TCRdb lists one record per CDR3 protein. The table includes around 900,000 distinct CDR3 sequences, 25% to 35% detected once. Sequenced: blood. The receptor set was obtained from a woman older than 75 in good health.

Ten or more counts support this clonotype. The chain is built from TRBV30 and TRBJ2-7; unclear D gene. Germline assignment: CDR1 GTSNPN and CDR2 SVGIG (reference sequence). Trimming left V 1 base short and J 0 bases short, with 10 bases between. CDR3 length: 14 residues. The CDR3: CAWSASPASYEQYF. The CDR3 nucleotides read TGTGCCTGGAGTGCTTCGCCGGCCTCCTACGAGCAGTACTTC.

This clonotype was counted at least ten times. The J gene is TRBJ2-5, the V gene TRBV7-2; 8 bases are shared with TRBD1. V shed 4 bases, J shed 5 bases, and the junction held 6 bases outside the gene matches. Germline CDR1 is SGHTA and CDR2 is FQGNSA. The CDR3 consists of 14 residues. The CDR3 DNA follows: TGTGCCAGCAGCTCGACAGGGGTCGGGGAGACCCAGTACTTC. Encoded protein: CASSSTGVGETQYF. Variable domain in full (rest from reference TRBV7-2 and TRBJ2-5): GAGVSQSPSNKVTEKGKDVELRCDPISGHTALYWYRQSLGQGLEFLIYFQGNSAPDKSGLPSDRFSAERTGGSVSTLTIQRTQQEDSAVYLCASSSTGVGETQYFGPGTRLLVL.

The chain couples TRBV5-1 to TRBJ2-5, with 9 positions matching TRBD1. The CDR3 is 15 residues long. Trimming removed 1 base from V and 5 bases from J; junction bases left unmatched: 6. Germline V gene lookup returns CDR1 SGHRS and CDR2 YFSETQ. CDR3 nucleotides: TGCGCCAGCAGCTTGCCCGGGACAGGGAAGGAGACCCAGTACTTC. Translated, it gives CASSLPGTGKETQYF.

The gene calls are TRBV3-1 and TRBJ1-2, with a weak D call TRBD1 (5 bases). V dropped 2 bases and J dropped 2 bases, with 9 bases sitting between them. The CDR3 extends over 14 amino acids. Germline CDR1 reads LGHDT; CDR2 reads YNNKEL (reference sequence). The CDR3 spells CASSQRAGNYGYTF. The DNA for the CDR3 is TGTGCCAGCAGCCAAAGGGCAGGGAACTATGGCTACACCTTC.

The chain has TRBV7-2 and TRBJ2-2; weak D call: TRBD1 (5 bases). The CDR3 contains 15 residues. CDR1 is SGHTA and CDR2 is FQGNSA in the germline V gene. Trimming removed 0 bases from V and 4 bases from J, with 9 bases in between. The CDR3 coding sequence is TGTGCCAGCAGCTTAGCCCAGGGTGGCACCGGGGAGCTGTTTTTT. It codes for CASSLAQGGTGELFF. Combining the CDR3 with reference TRBV7-2 and TRBJ2-2 gives the whole variable domain GAGVSQSPSNKVTEKGKDVELRCDPISGHTALYWYRQSLGQGLEFLIYFQGNSAPDKSGLPSDRFSAERTGGSVSTLTIQRTQQEDSAVYLCASSLAQGGTGELFFGEGSRLTVL.

This clonotype has just a few counts. This rearrangement joins TRBV9 to TRBJ2-3; 7 bases are a match to TRBD2. Germline V CDR1 and CDR2: SGDLS, YYNGEE. The CDR3 covers 15 residues. V trimming: 5 bases; J trimming: 4 bases; junction bases outside the gene matches: 10. CDR3 sequence: CASSGGDGYADTQYF. The CDR3, as DNA: TGTGCCAGCAGTGGGGGGGATGGGTACGCAGATACGCAGTATTTT.

This clonotype came up many times. This chain uses TRBV20-1 with TRBJ1-5; no firm D call. This CDR3 region has 16 residues. The germline CDR1 and CDR2 sequences are DFQATT and SNEGSKA (reference sequence). V lost 0 bases and J 6 bases, leaving 18 bases between the germline ends. The CDR3, as DNA: TGCAGTGCTAGAGATCTCGGGCCAATCTACGGTCAGCCCCAGCATTTT. It codes for CSARDLGPIYGQPQHF.

V and J are TRBV6-5 and TRBJ2-7; D is uncertain. Trimming removed 2 bases at V and 10 bases at J, with 15 bases between. The germline V gene has CDR1 MNHEY and CDR2 SVGAGI. This CDR3 has 13 amino acids. CDR3 residues: CASSYVPSETQYF. CDR3 nucleotide sequence: TGTGCCAGCAGTTACGTCCCTAGTGAAACCCAGTACTTC.

Worth noting for this clonotype: This may come from a read error, since a much larger clone is one base off. The chain combines TRBV27 with TRBJ2-5, with 8 nucleotides matching TRBD2. Germline-derived CDR1 and CDR2 are MNHEY and SMNVEV (reference sequence). The CDR3 has 16 amino acids. The ends lost 6 bases at V and 2 bases at J; junction bases unmatched: 11. The CDR3 DNA reads as TGTGCCAGCAGCCCCGGGGGGGGCAGCCTACAAGAGACCCAGTACTTC. The encoded protein is CASSPGGGSLQETQYF.

This clonotype has a count of ten or more. J is TRBJ2-7 and V is TRBV10-1; TRBD2 is a possible D gene (5 bases). The CDR3 length is 14 residues. Trimming pared 6 bases from V and 6 bases from J, leaving 18 bases between. Germline CDR1 and CDR2: WNHNN and SYGVQD (reference sequence). The CDR3 sequence is CASSRGRAPGEQYF. DNA of the CDR3: TGCGCCAGCAGCCGAGGGAGAGCTCCTGGCGAGCAGTACTTC.

This clonotype was observed many times. The chain links TRBV16 to TRBJ2-5, with D unresolved. The germline CDR1 and CDR2 sequences are KGHSY and FQNENV. V dropped 0 bases and J dropped 3 bases, with 8 bases sitting between them. The length of the CDR3 is 14 residues. CDR3 nucleotide sequence: TGTGCCAGCAGCCAATCGCAGGTGAAAGAGACCCAGTACTTC. Translated: CASSQSQVKETQYF.

This chain joins TRBV12-3 or TRBV12-4 and TRBJ2-3; perhaps TRBD2 as D (6 bases). V was shortened by 6 bases and J by 5 bases, with 21 bases between the two germline ends. CDR3 length: 16 residues. In nucleotides, the CDR3 is TGTGCCAGCAGCCGTCCCAGGGAGTGGGGGGAAGATACGCAGTATTTT. Translating gives CASSRPREWGEDTQYF.

This clonotype was detected a few times. The chain is built from TRBV20-1 and TRBJ2-3, with a tentative D call TRBD2 (5 bases). Per the germline V gene, CDR1 is DFQATT and CDR2 is SNEGSKA (reference sequence). Trimming left V 1 base short and J 0 bases short, with 17 bases between. There are 17 residues in the CDR3. CDR3 region: CSARVAGRLTSTDTQYF. CDR3 bases: TGCAGTGCTAGAGTTGCGGGCCGTTTAACTAGCACAGATACGCAGTATTTT.

This rearrangement joins TRBV2 to TRBJ1-2; TRBD1 might be the D (6 bases). The V gene's germline CDR1 is SNHLY and CDR2 FYNNEI. The CDR3 sequence is 13 residues long. Trimming shortened V by 7 bases and J by 5 bases, and 14 bases separated the two germline ends. The CDR3: CASNQIGGYGYTF. The CDR3 coding sequence is TGTGCCAGCAACCAGATAGGGGGGTATGGCTACACCTTC. Together with reference TRBV2 and TRBJ1-2, the CDR3 gives the full variable domain: EPEVTQTPSHQVTQMGQEVILRCVPISNHLYFYWYRQILGQKVEFLVSFYNNEISEKSEIFDDQFSVERPDGSNFTLKIRSTKLEDSAMYFCASNQIGGYGYTFGSGTRLTVV.

This rearrangement joins TRBV29-1 to TRBJ2-3, with a weak D call TRBD1 (6 bases). Germline CDR1 reads SQVTM; CDR2 reads ANQGSEA. The CDR3 consists of 13 residues. The V and J ends lost 5 bases and 6 bases respectively, with 15 bases between them. The CDR3 coding sequence is TGCAGCGTTCGCCGGGACACGCAGGATACGCAGTATTTT. This translates into CSVRRDTQDTQYF.